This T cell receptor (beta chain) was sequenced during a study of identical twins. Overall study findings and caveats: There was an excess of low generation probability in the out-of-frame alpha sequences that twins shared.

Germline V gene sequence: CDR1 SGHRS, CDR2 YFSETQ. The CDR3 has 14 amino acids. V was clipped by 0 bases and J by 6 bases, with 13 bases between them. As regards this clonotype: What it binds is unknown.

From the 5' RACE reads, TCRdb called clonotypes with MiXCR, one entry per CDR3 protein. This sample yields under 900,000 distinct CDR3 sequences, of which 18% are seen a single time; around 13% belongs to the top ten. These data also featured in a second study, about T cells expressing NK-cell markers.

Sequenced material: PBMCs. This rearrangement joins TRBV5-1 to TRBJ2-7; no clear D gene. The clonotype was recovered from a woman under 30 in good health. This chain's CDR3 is CASSLALGLAEQYF. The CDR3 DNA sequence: TGCGCCAGCAGCTTGGCCCTTGGGCTCGCCGAGCAGTACTTC. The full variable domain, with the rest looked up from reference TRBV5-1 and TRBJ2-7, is KAGVTQTPRYLIKTRGQQVTLSCSPISGHRSVSWYQQTPGQGLQFLFEYFSETQRNKGNFPGRFSGRQFSNSRSEMNVSTLELGDSALYLCASSLALGLAEQYFGPGTRLTVT.